This T cell receptor beta chain was sequenced during a study of OX40 agonist ivuxolimab in advanced cancers. The germline V gene has CDR1 LNHNV and CDR2 YYDKDF (reference sequence). This CDR3 comprises 15 residues. Trimming cost V 1 base and J 6 bases, with 13 bases left between them. Method: immunoSEQ multiplex PCR; TCRdb's copy keeps in-frame clones and lacks some. The sample consists of around 90,000 clones, about nine tenths of them appearing once. The receptor comes from an adult with an advanced solid tumor such as melanoma, head and neck, liver or kidney cancer. The chain recombines TRBV15 with TRBJ2-1; D is unclear. Sequenced here: CD4+ or CD8+ T cells sorted from blood, sampled in a trial of the OX40 agonist ivuxolimab. CDR3 sequence (DNA): TGTGCCACCAGCAGAGGGGTCCAGCTCACCAATGAGCAGTTCTTC. It yields the protein CATSRGVQLTNEQFF.